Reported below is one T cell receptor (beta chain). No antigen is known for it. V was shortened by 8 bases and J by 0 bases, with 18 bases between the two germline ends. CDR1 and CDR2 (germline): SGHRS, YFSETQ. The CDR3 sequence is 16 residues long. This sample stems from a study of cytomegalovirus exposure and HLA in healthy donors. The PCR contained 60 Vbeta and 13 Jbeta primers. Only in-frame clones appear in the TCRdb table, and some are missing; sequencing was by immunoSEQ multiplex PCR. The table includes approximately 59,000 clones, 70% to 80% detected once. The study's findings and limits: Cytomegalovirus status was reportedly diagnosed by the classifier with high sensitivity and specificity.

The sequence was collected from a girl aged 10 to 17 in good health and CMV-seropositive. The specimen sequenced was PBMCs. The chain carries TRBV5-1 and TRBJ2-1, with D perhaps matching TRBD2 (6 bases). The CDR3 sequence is CASHPGGTASYNEQFF. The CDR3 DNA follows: TGCGCCAGTCACCCCGGCGGGACTGCCTCCTACAATGAGCAGTTCTTC.